This paragraph covers one T cell receptor beta chain sequence. Its antigen is not identified. The sample comes from a study of T-cell memory formation after mild COVID-19. Germline V gives CDR1 SGDLS, CDR2 YYNGEE. V was cut by 0 bases and J by 2 bases, with 9 bases left in between. The CDR3 has 15 residues. The authors produced TCR alpha and TCR beta cDNA libraries with sample barcodes and UMIs by 5'RACE using constant-segment primers. TCRdb ran MiXCR on the 5' RACE reads and lists one entry per CDR3 protein. Here the sample spans approximately 150,000 distinct CDR3 sequences, roughly 15% being singletons. General study points: Most CD4+ clones that shrank were in CM and EM, while CD8+ ones turned up in EMRA.

The chain is built from TRBV9 and TRBJ2-1; D is possibly TRBD1 (5 bases). The TCR comes from an adult woman who had mild COVID-19 (a few samples of this study predate the infection). Cell type and time point are not known. Sequenced sample: PBMCs or a T cell subset sorted from them (not recorded which). The CDR3 loop reads CASSVDTGPYNEQFF. The DNA of the CDR3 is TGTGCCAGCAGCGTAGATACAGGCCCCTACAATGAGCAGTTCTTC.